The T cell receptor (beta chain) under discussion was sequenced for a study of blood T cell repertoires in COVID-19. Study details: Sources were T cells, B-cell-depleted T cells, or PBMCs; the material itself was cDNA or gDNA.

Authors' methods: The authors estimated nucleated cell counts from reference gene primer amplification. Produced via immunoSEQ multiplex PCR; TCRdb's table is partial and in-frame only. That table is the source of V, J and clone size, and D and trimming were worked out from the DNA. The sample includes hundreds of thousands of clones, approximately 84% of them seen just once. The CDR3 runs 14 residues. Per germline, CDR1 SGHTA and CDR2 FQGNSA. The V and J ends lost 1 base and 2 bases respectively, with 6 bases between them. In its sample, this clone was seen once. The rearrangement uses TRBV7-2 and TRBJ1-3; unclear D gene. The source material was peripheral blood. This sequence originates from an elderly woman with acute or convalescent COVID-19. CDR3 nucleotides: TGTGCCAGCAGCTTAGGCCAGACTGGAAACACCATATATTTT. Amino acid sequence: CASSLGQTGNTIYF.